This T cell receptor (beta chain) was sequenced for a study of T cell repertoires in cytomegalovirus infection (dated by TCRdb to between 2018 and 2021). With respect to the entire study: Because public TCR beta signatures pointed to carriage of CMV infection together with the matching HLA type, the HLA type of each donor mattered for the analysis. General findings and caveats noted by the study authors: In both this cohort and an independent roughly 360-donor cohort, the cumulative frequency of public TCR beta family members distinguished carriers of CMV infection plus the relevant HLA type. The ex vivo response was dominated by HLA-C-restricted CMV-specific TCR beta clonotypes, which also provided the single most frequent clonotype in two of eight donors.

Data came from an Illumina HiSeq 1500. The public reads were reanalyzed by TCRdb: fastp trimming at Q25, MiXCR alignment, in-frame beta chains only. Every CDR3 protein is listed once, alongside the most common genes and DNA of its rows. The sample profile shows 150,000 or so distinct CDR3 sequences; approximately 5.9% of them were found once. The ten largest clones represent approximately 18% of the sample. CDR1 DFQATT and CDR2 SNEGSKA are derived from the germline V gene (reference sequence). V is reduced by 2 bases and J by 4 bases, leaving a spacing of 11 bases between them. The CDR3 runs 13 amino acids, cysteine and phenylalanine included. The DNA shown is the 39-base CDR3, in frame from base 1. In its sample, this clonotype was seen many times. It has no known antigen specificity. Within one base of it there is no much larger clone, and no base qualities were kept.

This sequence uses TRBV20-1 and TRBJ1-2; TRBD1 is a possible D gene, resting on 5 matching bases. Material for sequencing was PBMCs. The TCR sequence derives from a human donor in good health (CMV status not recorded). Some clones in this sample may be carry-over from other donors' samples. CDR3 protein: CSARLGLSYGYTF. The DNA reads TGCAGTGCTAGACTGGGACTCTCCTATGGCTACACCTTC.